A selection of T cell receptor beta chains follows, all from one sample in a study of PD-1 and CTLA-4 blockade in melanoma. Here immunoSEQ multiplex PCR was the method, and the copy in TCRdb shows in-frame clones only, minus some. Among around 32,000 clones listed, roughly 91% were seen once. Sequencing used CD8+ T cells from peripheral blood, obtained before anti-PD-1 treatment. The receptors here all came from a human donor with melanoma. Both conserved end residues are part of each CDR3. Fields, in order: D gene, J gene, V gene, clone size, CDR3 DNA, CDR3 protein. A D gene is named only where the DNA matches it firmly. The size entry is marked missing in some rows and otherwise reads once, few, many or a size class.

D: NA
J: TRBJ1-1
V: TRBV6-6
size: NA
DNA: TGTGCCAGCAGTTACTTAGCAGGGTTAGACACTGAAGCTTTCTTT
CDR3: CASSYLAGLDTEAFF

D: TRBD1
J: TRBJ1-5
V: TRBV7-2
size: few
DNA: TGTGCCAGCAGCCCGGGACAGAAACATCAGCCCCAGCATTTT
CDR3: CASSPGQKHQPQHF

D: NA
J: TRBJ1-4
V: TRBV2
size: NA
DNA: TGTGCCAGCAGTGAATTGGACGGGACATACCTTGAAAAACTGTTTTTT
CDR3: CASSELDGTYLEKLFF

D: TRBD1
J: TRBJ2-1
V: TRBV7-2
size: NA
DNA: TGTGCCAGCAGCTGCGGTAAAAGGAGACAGGGGAAGAATGAGCAGTTCTTC
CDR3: CASSCGKRRQGKNEQFF

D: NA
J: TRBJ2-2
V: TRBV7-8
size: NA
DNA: TGTGCCAGCAGCTTCCACCGGGACTCAACCGGGGAGCTGTTTTTT
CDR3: CASSFHRDSTGELFF

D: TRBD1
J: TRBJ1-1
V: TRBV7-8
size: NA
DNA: TGTGCCAGCAGCAACCGGGACAGGGATTTTCCTGAAGCTTTCTTT
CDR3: CASSNRDRDFPEAFF

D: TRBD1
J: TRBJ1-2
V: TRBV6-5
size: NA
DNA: TGTGCCAGCAGTTACATCATCAGGGGGCCACAGGATGGCTACACCTTC
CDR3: CASSYIIRGPQDGYTF

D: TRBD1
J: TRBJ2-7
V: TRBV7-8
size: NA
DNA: TGTGCCAGCAGCTTAAACCCGGGACAGGGGATTTCCGAGCAGTACTTC
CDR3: CASSLNPGQGISEQYF

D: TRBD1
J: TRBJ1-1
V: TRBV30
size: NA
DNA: TGTGCCTGGAGGGACCTAGGACAGGCGAACACTGAAGCTTTCTTT
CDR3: CAWRDLGQANTEAFF

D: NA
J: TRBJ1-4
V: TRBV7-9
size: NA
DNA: TGTGCCAGCAGCCAATCTACAGGGTCCCTCGGGGAAAAACTGTTTTTT
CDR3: CASSQSTGSLGEKLFF

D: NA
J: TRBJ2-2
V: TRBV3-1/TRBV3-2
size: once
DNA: TGTGCCAGCAGCCAAGGAGGCATCCGCGGGGAGCTGTTTTTT
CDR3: CASSQGGIRGELFF

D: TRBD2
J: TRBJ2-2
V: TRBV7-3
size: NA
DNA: TGTGCCAGCAGTCACCCAGCGGGATCCCGGGACACCGGGGAGCTGTTTTTT
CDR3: CASSHPAGSRDTGELFF

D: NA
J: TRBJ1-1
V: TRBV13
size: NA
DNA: TGTGCCAGCAGCTTAAGAGAAGCTTTCTTT
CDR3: CASSLREAFF

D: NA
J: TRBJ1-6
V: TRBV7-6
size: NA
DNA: TGTGCCAGCAGCCGTCTCGCGGGAAGCTCCTATAATTCACCCCTCCACTTT
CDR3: CASSRLAGSSYNSPLHF

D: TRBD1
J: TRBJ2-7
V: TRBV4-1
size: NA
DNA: TGCGCCAGCAGCCAAGGGACAGGGTTCGAGCAGTACTTC
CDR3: CASSQGTGFEQYF

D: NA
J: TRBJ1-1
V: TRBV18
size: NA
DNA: TGTGCCAGCTCGCGCCCAGGGGACACTGAAGCTTTCTTT
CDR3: CASSRPGDTEAFF